A single T cell receptor beta chain is shown here with its context. The CDR3 totals 15 residues. Germline CDR1 is SGHTA and CDR2 is FQGNSA. The ends lost 1 base at V and 7 bases at J; junction bases unmatched: 2. The source of the sample is a study of blood T cell repertoires in COVID-19. Study at large: Researchers got acute and convalescent COVID-19 samples from the United States, Italy and Spain.

Sequencing was performed with immunoSEQ multiplex PCR; in TCRdb, only in-frame clones are kept and a portion is missing. The repertoire holds about 22,000 clones, with about nine tenths as singletons. The rearrangement joins TRBV7-2 to TRBJ1-6; TRBD1 matches at 9 bases. The source is a man aged 70-80 years with acute or convalescent COVID-19. The sample consisted of peripheral blood. CDR3 sequence (DNA): TGTGCCAGCAGCTTAGGAGGACAGGGGAATTCACCCCTCCACTTT. This sequence encodes CASSLGGQGNSPLHF.